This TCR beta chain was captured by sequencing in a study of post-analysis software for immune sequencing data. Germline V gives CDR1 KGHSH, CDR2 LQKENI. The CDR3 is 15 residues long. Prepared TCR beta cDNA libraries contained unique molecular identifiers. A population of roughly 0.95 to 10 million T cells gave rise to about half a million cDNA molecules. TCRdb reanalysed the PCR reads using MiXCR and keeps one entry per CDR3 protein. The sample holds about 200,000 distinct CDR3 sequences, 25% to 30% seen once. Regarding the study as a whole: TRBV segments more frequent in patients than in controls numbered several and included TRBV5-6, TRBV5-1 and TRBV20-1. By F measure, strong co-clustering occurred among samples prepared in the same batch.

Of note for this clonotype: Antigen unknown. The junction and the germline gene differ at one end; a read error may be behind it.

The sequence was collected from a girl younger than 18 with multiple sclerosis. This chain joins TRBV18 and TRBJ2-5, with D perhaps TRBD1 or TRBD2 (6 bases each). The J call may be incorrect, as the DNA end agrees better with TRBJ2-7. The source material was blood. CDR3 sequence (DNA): TGTGCCTGCTCCCTACGTCCGGAGGGGGCCTACGAGCAGTACTTC. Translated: CACSLRPEGAYEQYF.